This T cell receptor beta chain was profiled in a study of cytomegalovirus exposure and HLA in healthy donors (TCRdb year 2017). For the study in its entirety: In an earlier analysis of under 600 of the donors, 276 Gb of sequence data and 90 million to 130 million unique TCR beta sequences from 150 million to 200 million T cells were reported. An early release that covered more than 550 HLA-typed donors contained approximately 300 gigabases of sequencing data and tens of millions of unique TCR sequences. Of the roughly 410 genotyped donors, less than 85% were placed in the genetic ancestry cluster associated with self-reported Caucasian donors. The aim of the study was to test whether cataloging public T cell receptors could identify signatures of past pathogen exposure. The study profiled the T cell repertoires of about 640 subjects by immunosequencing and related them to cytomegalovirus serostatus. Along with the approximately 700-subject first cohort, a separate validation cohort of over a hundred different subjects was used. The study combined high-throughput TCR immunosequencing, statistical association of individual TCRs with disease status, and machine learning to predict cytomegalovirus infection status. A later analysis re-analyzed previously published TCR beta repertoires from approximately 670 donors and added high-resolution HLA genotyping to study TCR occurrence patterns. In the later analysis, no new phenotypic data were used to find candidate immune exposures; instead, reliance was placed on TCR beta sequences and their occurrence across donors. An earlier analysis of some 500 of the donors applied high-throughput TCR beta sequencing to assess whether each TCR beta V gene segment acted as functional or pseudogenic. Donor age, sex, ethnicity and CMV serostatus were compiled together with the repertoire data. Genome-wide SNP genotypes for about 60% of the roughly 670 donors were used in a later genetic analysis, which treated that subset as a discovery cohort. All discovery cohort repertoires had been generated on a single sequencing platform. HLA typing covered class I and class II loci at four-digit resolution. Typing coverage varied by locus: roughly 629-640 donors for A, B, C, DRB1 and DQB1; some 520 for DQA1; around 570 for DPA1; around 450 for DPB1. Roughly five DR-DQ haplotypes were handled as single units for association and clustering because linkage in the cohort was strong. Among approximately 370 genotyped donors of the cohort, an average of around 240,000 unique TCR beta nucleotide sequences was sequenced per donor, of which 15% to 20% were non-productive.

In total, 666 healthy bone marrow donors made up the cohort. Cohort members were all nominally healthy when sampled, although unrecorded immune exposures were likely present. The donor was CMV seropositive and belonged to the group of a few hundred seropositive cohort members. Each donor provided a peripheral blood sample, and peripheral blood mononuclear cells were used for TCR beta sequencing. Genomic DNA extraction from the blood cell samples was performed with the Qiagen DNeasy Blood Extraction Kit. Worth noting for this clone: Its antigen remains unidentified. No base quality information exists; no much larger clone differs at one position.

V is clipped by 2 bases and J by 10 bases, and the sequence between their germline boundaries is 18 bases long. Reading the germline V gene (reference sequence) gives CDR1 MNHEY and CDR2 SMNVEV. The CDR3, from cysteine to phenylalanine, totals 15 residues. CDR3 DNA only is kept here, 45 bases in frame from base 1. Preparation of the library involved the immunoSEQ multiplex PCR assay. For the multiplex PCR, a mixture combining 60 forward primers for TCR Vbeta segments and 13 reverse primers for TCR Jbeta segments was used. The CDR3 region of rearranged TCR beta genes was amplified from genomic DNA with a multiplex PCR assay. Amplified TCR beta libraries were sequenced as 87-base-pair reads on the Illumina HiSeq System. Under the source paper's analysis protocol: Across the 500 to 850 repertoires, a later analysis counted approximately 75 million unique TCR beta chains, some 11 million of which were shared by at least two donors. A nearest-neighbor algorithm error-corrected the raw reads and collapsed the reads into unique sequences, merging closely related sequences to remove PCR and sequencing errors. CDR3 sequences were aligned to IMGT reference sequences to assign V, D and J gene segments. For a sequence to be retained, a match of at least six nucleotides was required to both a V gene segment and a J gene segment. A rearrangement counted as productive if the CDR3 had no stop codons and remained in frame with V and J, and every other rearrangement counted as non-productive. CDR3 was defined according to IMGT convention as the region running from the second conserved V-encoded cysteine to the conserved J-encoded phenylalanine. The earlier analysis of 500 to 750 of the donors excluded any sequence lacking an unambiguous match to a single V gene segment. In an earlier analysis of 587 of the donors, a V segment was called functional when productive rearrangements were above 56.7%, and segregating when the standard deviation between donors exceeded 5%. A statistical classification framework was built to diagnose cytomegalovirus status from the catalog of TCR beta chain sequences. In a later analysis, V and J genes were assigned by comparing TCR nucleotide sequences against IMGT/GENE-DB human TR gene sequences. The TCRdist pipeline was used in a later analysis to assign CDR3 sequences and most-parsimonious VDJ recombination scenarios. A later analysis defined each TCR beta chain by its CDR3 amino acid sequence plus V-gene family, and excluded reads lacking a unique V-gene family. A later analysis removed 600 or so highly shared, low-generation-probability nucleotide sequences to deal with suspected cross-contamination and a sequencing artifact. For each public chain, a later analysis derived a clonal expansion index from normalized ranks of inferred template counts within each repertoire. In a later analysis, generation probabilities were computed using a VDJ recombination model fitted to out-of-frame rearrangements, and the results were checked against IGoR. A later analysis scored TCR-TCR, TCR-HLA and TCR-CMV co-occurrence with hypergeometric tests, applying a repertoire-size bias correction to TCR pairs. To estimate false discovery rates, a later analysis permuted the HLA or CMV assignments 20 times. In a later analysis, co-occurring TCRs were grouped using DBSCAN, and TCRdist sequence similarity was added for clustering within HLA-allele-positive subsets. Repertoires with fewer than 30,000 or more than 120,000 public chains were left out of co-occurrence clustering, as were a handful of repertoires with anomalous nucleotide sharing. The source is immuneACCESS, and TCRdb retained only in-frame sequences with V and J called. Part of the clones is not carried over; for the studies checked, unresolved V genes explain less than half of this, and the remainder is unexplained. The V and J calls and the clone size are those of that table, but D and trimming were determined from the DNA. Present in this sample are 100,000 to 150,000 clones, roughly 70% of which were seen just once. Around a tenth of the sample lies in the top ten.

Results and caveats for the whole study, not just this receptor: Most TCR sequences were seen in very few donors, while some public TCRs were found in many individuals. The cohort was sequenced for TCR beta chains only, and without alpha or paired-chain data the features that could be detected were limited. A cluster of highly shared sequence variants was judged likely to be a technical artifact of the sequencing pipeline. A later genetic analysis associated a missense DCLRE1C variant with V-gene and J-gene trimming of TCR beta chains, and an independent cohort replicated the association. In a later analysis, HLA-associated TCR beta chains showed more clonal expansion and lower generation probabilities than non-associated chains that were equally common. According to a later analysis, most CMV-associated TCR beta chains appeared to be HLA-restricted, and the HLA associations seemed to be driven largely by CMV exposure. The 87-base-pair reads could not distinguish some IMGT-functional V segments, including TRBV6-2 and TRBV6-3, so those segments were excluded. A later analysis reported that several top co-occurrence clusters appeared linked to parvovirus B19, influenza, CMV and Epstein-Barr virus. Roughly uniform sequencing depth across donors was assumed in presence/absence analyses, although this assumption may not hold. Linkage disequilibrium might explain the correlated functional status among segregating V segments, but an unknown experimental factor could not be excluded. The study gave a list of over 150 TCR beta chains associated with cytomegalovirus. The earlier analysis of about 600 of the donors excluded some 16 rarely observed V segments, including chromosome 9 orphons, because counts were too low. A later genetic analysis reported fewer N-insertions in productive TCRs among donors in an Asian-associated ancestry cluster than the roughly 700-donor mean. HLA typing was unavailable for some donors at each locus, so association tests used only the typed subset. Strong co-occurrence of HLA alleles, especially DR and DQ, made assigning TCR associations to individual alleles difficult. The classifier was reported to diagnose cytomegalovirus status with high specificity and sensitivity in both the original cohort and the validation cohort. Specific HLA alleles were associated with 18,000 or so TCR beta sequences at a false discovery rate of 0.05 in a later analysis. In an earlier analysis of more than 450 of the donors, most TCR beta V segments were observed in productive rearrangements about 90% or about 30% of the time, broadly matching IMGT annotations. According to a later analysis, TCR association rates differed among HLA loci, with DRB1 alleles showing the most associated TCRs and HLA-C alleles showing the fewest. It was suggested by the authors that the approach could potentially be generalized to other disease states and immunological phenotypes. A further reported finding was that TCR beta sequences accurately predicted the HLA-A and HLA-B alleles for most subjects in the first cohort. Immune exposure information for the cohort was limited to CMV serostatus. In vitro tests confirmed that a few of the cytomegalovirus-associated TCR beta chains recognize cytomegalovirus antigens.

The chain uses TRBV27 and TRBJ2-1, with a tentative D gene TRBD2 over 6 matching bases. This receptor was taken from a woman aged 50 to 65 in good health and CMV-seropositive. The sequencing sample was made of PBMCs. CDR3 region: CASSLGGMPILEQFF. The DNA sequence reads TGTGCCAGCAGTTTAGGAGGGATGCCGATATTGGAGCAGTTCTTC.